This record looks at one TCR beta chain sequence and its context. Enrolled during active infection, Seattle patients were then followed longitudinally. The record originates from a study of blood T cell repertoires in COVID-19. About the research overall: The United States, Italy and Spain supplied acute and convalescent COVID-19 samples.

Measured with immunoSEQ multiplex PCR; TCRdb has only the in-frame clones, and not every one. Of 97,000 or so clones listed, 92% were seen once; the top ten hold 1.5% to 2%. This TCR derives from a woman between 50 and 59 years old with COVID-19, enrolled during active disease. Sequenced input: peripheral blood.

CDR3 DNA sequence: TGTGCCAGTAGTATAGGGGGGACAGGGCTCGGGGAGCTGTTTTTT. Its protein product is CASSIGGTGLGELFF. This rearrangement joins TRBV19 to TRBJ2-2, with 9 bases that match TRBD1. Unmatched junction bases numbered 4, after V lost 1 base and J lost 7 bases. The CDR3 extends over 15 amino acids. Germline CDR1 LNHDA, CDR2 SQIVND (reference sequence).